The sequence of this T cell receptor beta chain was determined in a study of shared clonotypes between healthy human individuals. Study-wide results and caveats: The generation probabilities recorded for non-shared clonotypes fell below those of clonotypes shared by all four donors. Naive subsets tended to show greater estimated richness than memory subsets.

Here immunoSEQ multiplex PCR was the method, and the copy in TCRdb shows in-frame clones only, minus some. The sample shows 2 million to 3 million clones, 90% to 95% of them seen only once. Regarding this clone: Its specificity is unknown.

CDR3 length: 14 amino acids. The V gene's germline CDR1 is SGHAT and CDR2 FQNNGV. Deletions cut 4 bases from V and 0 bases from J, with 10 bases between. This rearrangement joins TRBV11-2 to TRBJ2-7; perhaps D is TRBD1 or TRBD2 (5 bases each). The source is a man younger than 35 in good health. Sequencing input: naive CD4+ T cells sorted from blood. The subset was: CD45RA+ positively selected. CDR3 region: CASSWTGTSYEQYF. CDR3 DNA sequence: TGTGCCAGCAGCTGGACCGGGACCTCCTACGAGCAGTACTTC.